The 22 T cell receptor beta chains listed next were all sequenced from one sample in a study of T cells in Graves' hyperthyroidism and ophthalmopathy. RNA transcripts served as the template for amplifying TCR beta CDR3 regions. With the HTBI primer set, the TCR CDR3 went through a first round of RT-PCR. In TCRdb, the multiplex PCR reads were re-called with MiXCR into one record per CDR3 protein. The table shows some 620,000 distinct CDR3 sequences, with 15% to 20% occurring only once. The sequenced sample consisted of blood. The receptor source for this set is a woman aged 25 to 39 with Graves' hyperthyroidism.

The rearrangement links TRBV7-3 to TRBJ2-6; no clear D. Trimming removed 3 bases at V and 1 base at J, with 10 bases between. The CDR3 totals 16 residues. Germline values: CDR1 SGHTA, CDR2 FQGTGA. CDR3 residues: CASSFKGRSGANVLTF. In DNA, the CDR3 is TGTGCCAGCAGCTTCAAAGGTCGTTCTGGGGCCAACGTCCTGACTTTC. Drawing the rest from reference TRBV7-3 and TRBJ2-6, the complete variable domain is GAGVSQTPSNKVTEKGKYVELRCDPISGHTALYWYRQSLGQGPEFLIYFQGTGAADDSGLPNDRFFAVRPEGSVSTLKIQRTERGDSAVYLCASSFKGRSGANVLTFGAGSRLTVL.

In nucleotides, the CDR3 is TGTGCCAGCAGCAGAACTAGCGGGAGACGGTACTGCGAGCAGTACTTC. It codes for CASSRTSGRRYCEQYF. This chain links TRBV11-2 with TRBJ2-7; 11 positions agree with TRBD2. Looked up from germline, CDR1 is SGHAT and CDR2 is FQNNGV. The V segment lost 5 bases and the J segment 6 bases; nucleotides outside the gene matches: 12. The CDR3 loop spans 16 amino acids.

This clonotype was counted ten times or more. CDR3 residues: CASSLDGTGGNTQYF. CDR3 bases: TGTGCCAGCAGCTTAGATGGGACTGGCGGGAATACGCAGTATTTT. The chain couples TRBV11-2 to TRBJ2-3; tentative D call: TRBD2 (6 bases). CDR3 length equals 15 residues. Between the trimmed V and J ends, which lost 0 bases and 7 bases, there was a span of 14 bases. Germline CDR1 SGHAT, CDR2 FQNNGV.

This clonotype has more than one count but fewer than ten. This chain joins TRBV15 and TRBJ2-7, with D possibly being TRBD1 or TRBD2 (5 bases each). The V end lost 3 bases, the J end lost 0 bases, and 18 bases lay between the germline ends. There are 17 residues in the CDR3. Germline V gene sequence: CDR1 LNHNV, CDR2 YYDKDF (reference sequence). This CDR3 reads CATSRGPSGTDSYEQYF. The CDR3 DNA sequence: TGTGCCACCAGCAGGGGTCCTTCCGGGACGGACTCCTACGAGCAGTACTTC.

This clonotype has a handful of counts. The V and J genes are TRBV19 and TRBJ2-7; possible D gene TRBD2, 6 bases. Per the germline V gene, CDR1 is LNHDA and CDR2 is SQIVND (reference sequence). CDR3 length: 13 amino acids. The ends were cut back, 4 bases at V and 3 bases at J, with 10 bases in the middle. This CDR3 is CASSRTTSYEQYF. The CDR3, as DNA: TGTGCCAGTAGTAGGACTACCAGCTACGAGCAGTACTTC.

The rearrangement uses TRBV24-1 and TRBJ2-3; D is perhaps TRBD2 (6 bases). V was pared by 2 bases and J by 5 bases, with 13 bases between. Per germline, CDR1 KGHDR and CDR2 SFDVKD. The CDR3 sequence is 15 residues long. CDR3 in amino acids: CATSDSGSLIDTQYF. DNA of the CDR3: TGTGCCACCAGTGATTCCGGGAGCTTGATAGATACGCAGTATTTT.

This clonotype was counted ten times or more. This chain links TRBV28 with TRBJ2-7; unclear D gene. CDR1 and CDR2 from the germline V gene are MDHEN and SYDVKM. This CDR3 comprises 12 residues. V gave up 1 base and J gave up 6 bases, with 7 bases separating them. For the CDR3, the DNA is TGTGCCAGCAGTTTATTTTTGAGCGAGCAGTACTTC. This encodes CASSLFLSEQYF.

This clonotype was detected many times. The chain links TRBV11-2 to TRBJ2-1; no firm D call. The V end lost 1 base, the J end lost 9 bases, and 7 bases lay between the germline ends. Germline V gives CDR1 SGHAT, CDR2 FQNNGV. The CDR3 runs 12 residues. CDR3 in DNA: TGTGCCAGCAGCTTAGTACTCGTTGAGCAGTTCTTC. Protein product: CASSLVLVEQFF.

In this sample, this clonotype turned up a few times. This rearrangement joins TRBV4-3 to TRBJ2-1; TRBD2 agrees at 8 bases. The V segment lost 3 bases and the J segment 2 bases; nucleotides outside the gene matches: 3. Germline V gives CDR1 LGHNA, CDR2 YSLEER. The CDR3 is made up of 15 amino acids. As DNA, the CDR3 is TGCGCCAGCAGCCACGAAGCGGGGGCCTACAATGAGCAGTTCTTC. Translated: CASSHEAGAYNEQFF.

V usage is TRBV9 and J usage is TRBJ1-1, with D possibly being TRBD1 (5 bases). V shed 0 bases and J shed 5 bases, with 11 bases lying between them. This CDR3 has 14 residues. The germline V gene encodes CDR1 SGDLS and CDR2 YYNGEE. CDR3 amino acids: CASSVDGAGTEAFF. The CDR3 DNA follows: TGTGCCAGCAGCGTAGACGGCGCAGGGACTGAAGCTTTCTTT. Using reference TRBV9 and TRBJ1-1 for the parts outside the CDR3, the full variable domain is DSGVTQTPKHLITATGQRVTLRCSPRSGDLSVYWYQQSLDQGLQFLIQYYNGEERAKGNILERFSAQQFPDLHSELNLSSLELGDSALYFCASSVDGAGTEAFFGQGTRLTVV.

In its sample, this clonotype was seen many times. Its ends do not fully match the called genes, so a read error is possible. The gene calls are TRBV6-1 and TRBJ2-5; TRBD2 aligns across 14 bases. This CDR3 is 16 amino acids long. Germline CDR1 reads MNHNS; CDR2 reads SASEGT. CDR3 nucleotide sequence: TGCGCCGGCAAACGACTAGCGGGAGGGAGTTGGGAGACCCAGTACTTC. Translated, it gives CAGKRLAGGSWETQYF.

V usage is TRBV20-1 and J usage is TRBJ2-3; tentatively, D is TRBD2 (5 bases). Trimming cost V 4 bases and J 0 bases, with 17 bases left between them. The CDR3 totals 16 residues. Germline V gene lookup returns CDR1 DFQATT and CDR2 SNEGSKA (reference sequence). This chain's CDR3 is CSATVPSSTSTDTQYF. Written as DNA, the CDR3 is TGCAGTGCTACAGTACCTAGCTCTACTAGCACAGATACGCAGTATTTT.

This clonotype appeared a single time. The chain employs TRBV7-2 and TRBJ2-3; tentative D call: TRBD1 (5 bases). The CDR3 consists of 16 residues. CDR1 and CDR2 (germline): SGHTA, FQGNSA. Trimming cost V 3 bases and J 0 bases, with 13 bases left between them. CDR3 region: CASSFADRISTDTQYF. The CDR3 DNA reads TGTGCCAGCAGCTTCGCCGACAGAATTAGCACAGATACGCAGTATTTT.

The chain joins TRBV6-1 to TRBJ2-7; D is ambiguous. CDR1 is MNHNS, CDR2 SASEGT, per germline. This CDR3 has 13 residues. Trimming shortened V by 5 bases and J by 3 bases, and 11 bases separated the two germline ends. CDR3 sequence (DNA): TGTGCCAGCAGTTGGGCTAGTAACTACGAGCAGTACTTC. Translation gives CASSWASNYEQYF.

The V call is TRBV20-1, the J call TRBJ2-7; 12 bases align to TRBD2. The CDR3 covers 14 residues. V trimming: 1 base; J trimming: 3 bases; junction bases outside the gene matches: 1. CDR1 and CDR2 from the germline V gene are DFQATT and SNEGSKA (reference sequence). The CDR3 sequence is CSARGTSGIYEQYF. The CDR3 region has the DNA TGCAGTGCTAGAGGGACTAGCGGGATCTACGAGCAGTACTTC.

The chain employs TRBV30 and TRBJ1-1; D gene ambiguous. There are 13 residues in the CDR3. V gave up 0 bases and J gave up 6 bases, with 11 bases separating them. Germline V gene lookup returns CDR1 GTSNPN and CDR2 SVGIG (reference sequence). CDR3 DNA: TGTGCCTGGAGTGTTGAGGGTTTCGCTGAAGCTTTCTTT. It specifies CAWSVEGFAEAFF.

This clonotype was recorded many times. The chain combines TRBV12-5 with TRBJ2-3; unclear D gene. The CDR3 runs to 12 residues. Germline V gene data show CDR1 as LGHNT and CDR2 as FRNRAP. Trimming left V 6 bases short and J 6 bases short, with 10 bases between. CDR3 DNA: TGTGCTAGTGGACTACACGCGGATACGCAGTATTTT. It encodes CASGLHADTQYF.

This clonotype has a count of ten or more. The chain couples TRBV20-1 to TRBJ2-7; D tentatively reads TRBD1 or TRBD2 (5 bases each). V was clipped by 1 base and J by 0 bases, with 10 bases between them. The CDR3 covers 14 residues. CDR1 DFQATT and CDR2 SNEGSKA come from the germline V gene (reference sequence). The CDR3 sequence is CSARGRDGSYEQYF. The CDR3 DNA reads TGCAGTGCTAGAGGCCGGGACGGCTCCTACGAGCAGTACTTC.

This clonotype was detected ten times or more. The rearrangement uses TRBV5-1 and TRBJ1-2, with TRBD1 matching over 11 bases. The J segment lost 4 bases and the V segment lost 3 bases, leaving 2 bases of the junction unmatched. From germline, CDR1 is SGHRS and CDR2 YFSETQ. CDR3 length: 14 residues. DNA of the CDR3: TGCGCCAGCAGCTCGGGACAGGGGGTCTATGGCTACACCTTC. Its translation is CASSSGQGVYGYTF.

This clonotype was picked up many times. V gene TRBV28 combines with J gene TRBJ1-6; 9 nucleotides align to TRBD1. Per the germline V gene, CDR1 is MDHEN and CDR2 is SYDVKM. Trimming at V came to 6 bases and at J to 6 bases, leaving 3 bases not matched to a gene. CDR3 size: 14 residues. CDR3 coding DNA: TGTGCCAGCAGCCCGGACAGGGGTAATTCACCCCTCCACTTT. It is translated as CASSPDRGNSPLHF. The whole variable domain, filled in from reference TRBV28 and TRBJ1-6, reads DVKVTQSSRYLVKRTGEKVFLECVQDMDHENMFWYRQDPGLGLRLIYFSYDVKMKEKGDIPEGYSVSREKKERFSLILESASTNQTSMYLCASSPDRGNSPLHFGNGTRLTVT.

The genes are TRBV7-2 and TRBJ2-7; 9 positions match TRBD2. The CDR3 has 17 amino acids. With V trimmed by 2 bases and J by 4 bases, 12 bases remained unmatched. Germline V CDR1 and CDR2: SGHTA, FQGNSA. DNA for the CDR3: TGTGCCAGCAGCTTATACGGAGTGACTAGCGGAACTTACGAGCAGTACTTC. Translation gives CASSLYGVTSGTYEQYF.

Points on this clonotype: This may be a read error, as it is one base from a much larger clone. The rearrangement joins TRBV5-6 to TRBJ1-1; D remains ambiguous. CDR1 and CDR2 from the germline V gene are SGHDT and YYEEEE. The CDR3 consists of 14 residues. The CDR3 region has the DNA TGTACCAGCAGCCAAATGACGCGGAACACTGAAGCTTTCTTT. It translates to CTSSQMTRNTEAFF.